The subject of this entry is one T cell receptor (beta chain). The antigen remains undetermined. TCRdb processed the reads anew with MiXCR; each CDR3 protein has one entry. This sample yields fewer than 130,000 distinct CDR3 sequences, of which roughly 39% are seen a single time; just under 75% belongs to the top ten. These data come from a study of T cell repertoires in cytomegalovirus infection. This CDR3 is 13 amino acids long. Looked up from germline, CDR1 is SQVTM and CDR2 is ANQGSEA. The sequence derives from a human donor in good health (CMV status not recorded). Some clones in this sample may be carry-over from other donors' samples. The chain uses TRBV29-1 and TRBJ2-7, with 7 bases lining up with TRBD1. Source: CD8+ T cells from cultured PBMCs, taken from culture after CMV antigen stimulation. CDR3 DNA: TGCAGTTTTCGGACAGGAGACTCCTACGAGCAGTACTTC. Amino acid sequence: CSFRTGDSYEQYF.